This T cell receptor beta chain was obtained from a study of T cells after yellow fever vaccination. Across the study: Fractions low in cell number were prepared with SMART-Seq v4 Ultra Low Input. Study findings and constraints: High-abundance clonotypes from the bulk population could contaminate FACS-sorted repertoires. Most primary-vaccination clones recurred post-booster (roughly 97% CD4, 85% to 90% CD8).

The ends were cut back, 6 bases at V and 7 bases at J, with 13 bases in the middle. This CDR3 contains 13 residues. Germline V CDR1 and CDR2: DFQATT, SNEGSKA (reference sequence). As to this clonotype: Its cognate antigen is unknown.

Template-switching 5'RACE yielded the TCR cDNA; a universal primer site and UMIs were added in the process. TCRdb ran MiXCR on the 5' RACE reads and lists one entry per CDR3 protein. The sample includes 600,000 to 750,000 distinct CDR3 sequences, about 12% seen only once; the top ten take 15%. The TCR comes from a man aged 30 to 45 who received the YFV17D yellow fever vaccine. The sequenced sample was PBMCs, obtained on the day of the yellow fever booster vaccination. The rearrangement links TRBV20-1 to TRBJ1-6, with D possibly matching TRBD1 (5 bases). The CDR3 DNA sequence: TGCAGTGCCAAATTTCCAGGGAATTCACCCCTCCACTTT. Protein: CSAKFPGNSPLHF.